This record concerns one TCR beta chain sequence. No antigen is known for it. The data were obtained in a study of chemoradiotherapy in HPV16-positive cancers. General study findings and limits: Better recurrence-free survival went with HPV-responsive T-cell expansion in HPV16-positive patients. Candidate HPV-specific clones and E7-related TCR motifs grew in tumor during treatment.

Libraries were prepared by immunoSEQ multiplex PCR; TCRdb keeps only in-frame clonotypes and omits some of them. The sample holds about 35,000 clones, around 92% seen once. The CDR3 is made up of 14 amino acids. Germline V CDR1 and CDR2: MNHEY, SVGAGI. Trimming cost V 5 bases and J 4 bases, with 9 bases left between them. The V gene is TRBV6-5, the J gene TRBJ1-6; unclear D gene. The starting material was blood, obtained from a patient who underwent chemoradiotherapy. This TCR derives from a human donor with HPV-associated anogenital cancer. CDR3 bases: TGTGCCAGCAGTATGGAGTCTTATAATTCACCCCTCCACTTT. Its translation is CASSMESYNSPLHF.